This T cell receptor beta chain is drawn from a study of T cells in Graves' hyperthyroidism and ophthalmopathy. The hyperthyroidism was newly diagnosed and had lasted under 2 months; the patients were aged 18 to 65. Diagnoses rested on clinical symptoms, serum thyroxine and TRAb, thyroid ultrasound and orbital computed tomography. The study collected blood at first hyperthyroidism diagnosis, before any ophthalmopathy symptoms arose. There are 15 residues in the CDR3. Trimming took 0 bases from V and 5 from J, leaving 13 bases between them. The source material, RNA transcripts, was used to amplify TCR beta CDR3 regions. When the TCR CDR3 underwent first-round RT-PCR, the HTBI primer set was used. Each CDR3 protein gets one entry after TCRdb re-called the multiplex PCR reads with MiXCR. The sample shows fewer than 900,000 distinct CDR3 sequences, about 17% of them seen only once.

The chain recombines TRBV12-3 or TRBV12-4 with TRBJ1-2; no definite D call. The source of this sequence is a woman aged 50 to 60 with Graves' hyperthyroidism that later progressed to Graves' ophthalmopathy. Sample: blood. CDR3 in DNA: TGTGCCAGCAGTTTAGCCAACCTCTGGGAGTATGGCTACACCTTC. Protein: CASSLANLWEYGYTF.